The TCR beta chain described here comes from a study of T-cell memory formation after mild COVID-19. After 5'RACE with constant-segment primers, TCR alpha and TCR beta cDNA libraries carrying sample barcodes and UMIs were obtained. Using its own MiXCR run on the 5' RACE reads, TCRdb lists one record per CDR3 protein. The repertoire holds 470,000 or so distinct CDR3 sequences, around 20% seen once, with about 8.1% in the top ten. The CDR3 spans 18 residues. V gave up 2 bases and J gave up 1 base, with 18 bases separating them. Per germline, CDR1 MNHEY and CDR2 SVGAGI. This clonotype came up a few times. Antigen specificity is unknown. Overall study findings and caveats: Contracting CD4+ clones were located mainly in CM and EM, and CD8+ clones in EMRA.

The TCR comes from an adult woman who had mild COVID-19 (a few samples of this study predate the infection). Cell type and time point are not known. The rearrangement links TRBV6-5 to TRBJ1-5, with D perhaps TRBD1 (6 bases). The sequenced sample was PBMCs or a T cell subset sorted from them (not recorded which). The CDR3 spells CASSYGQPTVWSNQPQHF. DNA for the CDR3: TGTGCCAGCAGTTACGGACAGCCTACGGTATGGAGCAATCAGCCCCAGCATTTT.